The subject of this entry is one T cell receptor beta chain. An end of the junction differs from the germline gene, which may be a read error. Semi-nested PCR with Nested Universal Primer A followed constant-region reverse priming of full-length variable regions. From the 5' RACE reads, TCRdb called clonotypes with MiXCR, one entry per CDR3 protein. Among over 55,000 distinct CDR3 sequences, 25% to 35% were seen once, and the ten largest hold approximately 2.2%. This CDR3 is 15 amino acids long. CDR1 and CDR2 (germline): SGHTA, FQGTGA. This receptor was identified in a female donor with breast cancer. The J gene is TRBJ2-1, the V gene TRBV7-3, with D possibly matching TRBD2 (6 bases). The sequencing sample was made of tumor-infiltrating naive CD4+ T cells sorted from the breast tumor. Subset noted: naive CD4+ T cells, CD4+CD45RA+CD25-. The DNA for the CDR3 is TGTGCCAGCAGCTTAAGTCGGGGGTCCTACAATGAGCAGTCCTTC. It is translated as CASSLSRGSYNEQSF.